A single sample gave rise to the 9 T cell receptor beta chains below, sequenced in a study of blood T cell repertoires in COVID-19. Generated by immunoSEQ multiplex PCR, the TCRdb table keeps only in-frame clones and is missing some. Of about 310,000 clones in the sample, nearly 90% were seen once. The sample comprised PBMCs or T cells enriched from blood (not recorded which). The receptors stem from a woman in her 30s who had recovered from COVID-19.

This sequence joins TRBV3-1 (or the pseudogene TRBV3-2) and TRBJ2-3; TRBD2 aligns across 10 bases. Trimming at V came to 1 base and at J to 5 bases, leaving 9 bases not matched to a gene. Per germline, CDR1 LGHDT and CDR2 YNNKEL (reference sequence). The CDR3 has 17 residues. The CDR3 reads CASSQVLVLAGEDTQYF. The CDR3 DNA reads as TGTGCCAGCAGCCAAGTATTAGTGCTAGCGGGAGAAGATACGCAGTATTTT.

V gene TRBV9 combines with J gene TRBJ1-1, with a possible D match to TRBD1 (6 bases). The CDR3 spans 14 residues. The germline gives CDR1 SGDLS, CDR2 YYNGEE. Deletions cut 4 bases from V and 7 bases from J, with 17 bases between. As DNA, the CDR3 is TGTGCCAGCAGCCCCGCAGGGGCCAATTATGAAGCTTTCTTT. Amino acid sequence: CASSPAGANYEAFF. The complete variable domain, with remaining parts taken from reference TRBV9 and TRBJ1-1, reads DSGVTQTPKHLITATGQRVTLRCSPRSGDLSVYWYQQSLDQGLQFLIQYYNGEERAKGNILERFSAQQFPDLHSELNLSSLELGDSALYFCASSPAGANYEAFFGQGTRLTVV.

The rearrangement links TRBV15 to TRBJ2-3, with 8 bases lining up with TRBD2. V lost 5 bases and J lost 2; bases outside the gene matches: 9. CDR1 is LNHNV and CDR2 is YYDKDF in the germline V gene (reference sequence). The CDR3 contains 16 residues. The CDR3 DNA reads TGTGCCACCAGCGGTTCGGGACTAGGTGTCACAGATACGCAGTATTTT. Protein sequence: CATSGSGLGVTDTQYF.

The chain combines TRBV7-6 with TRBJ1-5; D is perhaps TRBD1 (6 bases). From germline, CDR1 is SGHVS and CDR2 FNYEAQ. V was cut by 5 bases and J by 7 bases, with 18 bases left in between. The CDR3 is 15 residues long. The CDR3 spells CASSTGQFLGQPQHF. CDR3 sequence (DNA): TGTGCCAGCAGCACTGGACAGTTTTTGGGGCAGCCCCAGCATTTT.

CDR3 sequence: CASSFGESEAFF. The DNA of the CDR3 is TGTGCCAGCAGCTTCGGGGAATCTGAAGCTTTCTTT. J is TRBJ1-1 and V is TRBV7-9, with D hard to call. Trimming took off 3 bases at V and 6 bases at J, with 8 bases between the two ends. CDR1 is SEHNR and CDR2 is FQNEAQ in the germline V gene (reference sequence). This CDR3 is built from 12 residues.

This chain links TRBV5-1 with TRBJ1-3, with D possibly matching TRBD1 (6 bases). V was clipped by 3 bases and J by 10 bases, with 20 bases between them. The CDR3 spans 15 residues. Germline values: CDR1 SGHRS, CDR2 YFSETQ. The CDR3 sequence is CASSYLQGFPGTIYF. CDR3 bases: TGCGCCAGCAGCTACTTACAGGGATTTCCAGGGACCATATATTTT. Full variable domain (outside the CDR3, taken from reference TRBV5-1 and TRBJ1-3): KAGVTQTPRYLIKTRGQQVTLSCSPISGHRSVSWYQQTPGQGLQFLFEYFSETQRNKGNFPGRFSGRQFSNSRSEMNVSTLELGDSALYLCASSYLQGFPGTIYFGEGSWLTVV.

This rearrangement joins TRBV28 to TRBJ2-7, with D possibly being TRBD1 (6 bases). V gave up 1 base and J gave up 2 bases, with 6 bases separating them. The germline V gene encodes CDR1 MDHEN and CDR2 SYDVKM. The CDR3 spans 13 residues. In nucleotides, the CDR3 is TGTGCCAGCAGTTTATCAGGGGCCTACGAGCAGTACTTC. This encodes CASSLSGAYEQYF.

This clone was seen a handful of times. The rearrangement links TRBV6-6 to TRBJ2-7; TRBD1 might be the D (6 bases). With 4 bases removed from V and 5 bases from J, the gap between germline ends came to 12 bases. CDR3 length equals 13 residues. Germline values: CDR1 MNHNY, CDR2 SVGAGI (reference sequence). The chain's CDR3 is CASSFPSGDEQYF. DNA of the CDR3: TGTGCCAGCAGTTTTCCATCAGGGGACGAGCAGTACTTC.

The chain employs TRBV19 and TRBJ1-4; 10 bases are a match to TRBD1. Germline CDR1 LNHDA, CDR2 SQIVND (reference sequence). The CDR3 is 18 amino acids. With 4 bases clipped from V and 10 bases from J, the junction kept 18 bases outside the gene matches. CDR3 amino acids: CASSRGGTGAPDEGKLFF. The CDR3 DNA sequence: TGTGCCAGTAGTAGAGGAGGGACAGGGGCGCCCGATGAAGGAAAACTGTTTTTT. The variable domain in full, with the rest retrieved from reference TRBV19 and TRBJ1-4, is DGGITQSPKYLFRKEGQNVTLSCEQNLNHDAMYWYRQDPGQGLRLIYYSQIVNDFQKGDIAEGYSVSREKKESFPLTVTSAQKNPTAFYLCASSRGGTGAPDEGKLFFGSGTQLSVL.